One and the same sample provided the 10 T cell receptor beta chains below, sequenced in a study of T cell repertoires in cytomegalovirus infection. Each CDR3 protein gets one entry after TCRdb re-called the reads with MiXCR. Of around 100,000 distinct CDR3 sequences listed, 35% to 50% were seen once; the top ten hold about two thirds. These TCRs' antigens remain unknown. Here the sequenced sample was CD8+ T cells from cultured PBMCs, taken from culture after CMV antigen stimulation. The receptors derive from a human donor in good health (CMV status not recorded). Some clones in this sample may be carry-over from other donors' samples.

This clonotype appeared many times. The chain's CDR3 is CASSLGQNSNSPLHF. The CDR3, as DNA: TGCGCCAGCAGCCTGGGACAGAACTCTAATTCACCCCTCCACTTT. The rearrangement links TRBV5-1 to TRBJ1-6; the match to TRBD1 covers 7 bases. The CDR3 is made up of 15 amino acids. Looked up from germline, CDR1 is SGHRS and CDR2 is YFSETQ. V was pared by 4 bases and J by 6 bases, with 7 bases of the junction left unmatched.

There are many counts of this clonotype. The rearrangement uses TRBV4-1 and TRBJ2-7; D unresolved. CDR1 and CDR2 (germline): MGHRA, YSYEKL. This CDR3 is 13 amino acids long. The V gene lost 1 base and the J gene lost 2 bases, with 6 bases spanning the gap. This chain's CDR3 is CASSQVLTYEQYF. The CDR3 coding sequence is TGCGCCAGCAGCCAAGTACTAACCTACGAGCAGTACTTC.

This CDR3 reads CASSWTGGPQPQHF. CDR3 in DNA: TGTGCCAGCAGTTGGACAGGGGGGCCTCAGCCCCAGCATTTT. J is TRBJ1-5 and V is TRBV12-3 or TRBV12-4, with 10 bases identical to TRBD1. The CDR3 is made up of 14 amino acids. The ends lost 4 bases at V and 6 bases at J; junction bases unmatched: 3.

The chain recombines TRBV20-1 with TRBJ2-1; the D gene could be TRBD1 or TRBD2 (5 bases each). CDR1 is DFQATT and CDR2 is SNEGSKA in the germline V gene (reference sequence). This CDR3 contains 14 residues. The V and J ends lost 3 bases and 7 bases respectively, with 16 bases between them. In DNA form, the CDR3 reads TGCAGTGCTAGGGGGACGTTAAAGGGGAATGAGCAGTTCTTC. It encodes CSARGTLKGNEQFF.

This clonotype was detected many times. This chain uses TRBV12-3 or TRBV12-4 with TRBJ1-3; unclear D gene. V was trimmed by 6 bases and J by 1 base, leaving 7 bases between them. The CDR3 runs to 13 residues. CDR3 sequence: CASSTRSGNTIYF. The CDR3 DNA is TGTGCCAGCAGCACGAGATCTGGAAACACCATATATTTT.

The V call is TRBV20-1, the J call TRBJ1-6; 10 bases map to TRBD1. The CDR3 runs to 14 residues. V lost 6 bases to trimming and J lost 11 bases; unmatched junction nucleotides: 10. Germline assignment: CDR1 DFQATT and CDR2 SNEGSKA (reference sequence). CDR3 loop: CSAPPGQGWPPLHF. The CDR3 nucleotides are TGCAGTGCGCCTCCGGGACAGGGGTGGCCACCCCTCCACTTT.

The rearrangement links TRBV7-6 to TRBJ2-3, with 11 bases aligning to TRBD2. Germline values: CDR1 SGHVS, CDR2 FNYEAQ. The CDR3 has 17 amino acids. Losses at the gene ends were 1 base for V and 2 bases for J; bases not matched to a gene: 5. CDR3 residues: CASSLDIAGGITDTQYF. The CDR3 DNA reads TGTGCCAGCAGCTTAGACATAGCGGGGGGGATCACAGATACGCAGTATTTT.

V usage is TRBV27 and J usage is TRBJ2-3; tentatively, D is TRBD2 (5 bases). V was pared by 6 bases and J by 1 base, with 8 bases between. Germline loops: CDR1 MNHEY, CDR2 SMNVEV (reference sequence). This CDR3 contains 13 residues. In DNA, the CDR3 is TGTGCCAGCAGGTCCGGGGGCACAGATACGCAGTATTTT. Translating it yields CASRSGGTDTQYF.

J is TRBJ1-5 and V is TRBV19; D ambiguous. The V end lost 7 bases, the J end lost 2 bases, and 15 bases lay between the germline ends. This CDR3 has 15 residues. Germline V gives CDR1 LNHDA, CDR2 SQIVND (reference sequence). Here the CDR3 reads CASTGSNGGNQPQHF. CDR3 nucleotide sequence: TGTGCCAGTACCGGGAGTAACGGCGGCAATCAGCCCCAGCATTTT.

This sequence joins TRBV7-9 and TRBJ1-2, with a possible D match to TRBD1 (6 bases). Trimming took off 5 bases at V and 6 bases at J, with 22 bases between the two ends. The germline V gene has CDR1 SEHNR and CDR2 FQNEAQ (reference sequence). This CDR3 has 16 residues. The CDR3 loop reads CASSPATGFKTNGYTF. The CDR3 DNA follows: TGTGCCAGCAGCCCCGCTACAGGGTTTAAGACTAATGGCTACACCTTC.